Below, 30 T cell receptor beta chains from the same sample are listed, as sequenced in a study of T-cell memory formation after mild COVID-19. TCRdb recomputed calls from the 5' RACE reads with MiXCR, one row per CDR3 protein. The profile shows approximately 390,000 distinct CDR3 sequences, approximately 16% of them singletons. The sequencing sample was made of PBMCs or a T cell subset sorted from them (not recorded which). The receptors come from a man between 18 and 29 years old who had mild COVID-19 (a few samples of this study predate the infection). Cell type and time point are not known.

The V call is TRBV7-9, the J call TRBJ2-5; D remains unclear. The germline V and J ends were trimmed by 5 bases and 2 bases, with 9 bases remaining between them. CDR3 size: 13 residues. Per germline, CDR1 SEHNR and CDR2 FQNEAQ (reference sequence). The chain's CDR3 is CASSIRAQETQYF. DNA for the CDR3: TGTGCCAGCAGCATCCGGGCACAAGAGACCCAGTACTTC.

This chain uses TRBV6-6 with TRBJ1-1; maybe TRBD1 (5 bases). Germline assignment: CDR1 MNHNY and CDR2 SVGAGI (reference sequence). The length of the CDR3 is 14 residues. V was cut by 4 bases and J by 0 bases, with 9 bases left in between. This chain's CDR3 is CASSSWGVNTEAFF. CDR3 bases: TGTGCCAGCAGTTCTTGGGGGGTGAACACTGAAGCTTTCTTT.

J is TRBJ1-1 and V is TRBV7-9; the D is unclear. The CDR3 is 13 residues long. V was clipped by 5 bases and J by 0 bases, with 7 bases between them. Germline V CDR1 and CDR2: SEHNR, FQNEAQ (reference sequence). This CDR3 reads CASSGPVNTEAFF. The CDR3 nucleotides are TGTGCCAGCAGCGGGCCCGTGAACACTGAAGCTTTCTTT. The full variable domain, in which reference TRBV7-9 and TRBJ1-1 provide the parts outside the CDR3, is DTGVSQNPRHKITKRGQNVTFRCDPISEHNRLYWYRQTLGQGPEFLTYFQNEAQLEKSRLLSDRFSAERPKGSFSTLEIQRTEQGDSAMYLCASSGPVNTEAFFGQGTRLTVV.

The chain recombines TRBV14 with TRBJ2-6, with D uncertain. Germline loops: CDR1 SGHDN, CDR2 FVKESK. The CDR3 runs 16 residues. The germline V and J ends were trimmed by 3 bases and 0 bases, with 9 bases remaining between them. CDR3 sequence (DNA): TGTGCCAGCAGCCACGTAGCCTACTCTGGGGCCAACGTCCTGACTTTC. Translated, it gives CASSHVAYSGANVLTF.

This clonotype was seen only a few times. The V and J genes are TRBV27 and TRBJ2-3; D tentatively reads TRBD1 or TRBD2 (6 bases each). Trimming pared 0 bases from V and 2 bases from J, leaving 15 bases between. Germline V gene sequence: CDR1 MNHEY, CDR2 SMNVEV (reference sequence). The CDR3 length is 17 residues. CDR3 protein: CASSLSVTGAYTDTQYF. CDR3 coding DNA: TGTGCCAGCAGTTTATCGGTCACGGGGGCCTACACAGATACGCAGTATTTT.

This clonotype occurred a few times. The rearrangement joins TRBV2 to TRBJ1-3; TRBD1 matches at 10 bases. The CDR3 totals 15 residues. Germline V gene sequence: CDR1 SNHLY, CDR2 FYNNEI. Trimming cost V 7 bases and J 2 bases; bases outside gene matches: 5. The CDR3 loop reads CASTAGTGAGNTIYF. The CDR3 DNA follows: TGTGCCAGCACCGCCGGGACAGGGGCTGGAAACACCATATATTTT.

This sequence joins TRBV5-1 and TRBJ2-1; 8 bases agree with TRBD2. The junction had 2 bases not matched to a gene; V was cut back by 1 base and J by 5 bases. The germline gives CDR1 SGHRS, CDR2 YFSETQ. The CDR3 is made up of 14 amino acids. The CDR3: CASSLRGGDNEQFF. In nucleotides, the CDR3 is TGCGCCAGCAGCTTGCGGGGGGGAGACAATGAGCAGTTCTTC.

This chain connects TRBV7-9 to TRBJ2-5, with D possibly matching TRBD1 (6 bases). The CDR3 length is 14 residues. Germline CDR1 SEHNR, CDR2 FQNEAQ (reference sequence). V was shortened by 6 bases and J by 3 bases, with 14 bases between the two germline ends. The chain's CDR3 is CASSLRTEKETQYF. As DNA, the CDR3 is TGTGCCAGCAGTCTCCGGACAGAGAAAGAGACCCAGTACTTC.

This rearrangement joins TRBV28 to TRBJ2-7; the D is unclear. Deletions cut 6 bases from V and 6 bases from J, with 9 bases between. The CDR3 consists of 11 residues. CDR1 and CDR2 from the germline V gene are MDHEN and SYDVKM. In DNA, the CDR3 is TGTGCCAGCAGAGGCGGTACCGAGCAGTACGTC. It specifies CASRGGTEQYV.

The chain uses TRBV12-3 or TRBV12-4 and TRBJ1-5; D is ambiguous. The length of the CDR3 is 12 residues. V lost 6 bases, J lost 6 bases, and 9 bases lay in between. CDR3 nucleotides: TGTGCCAGCAGGGCGCGGAGTCAGCCCCAGCATTTT. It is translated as CASRARSQPQHF.

The CDR3, as DNA: TGTGCCAGCAGCTTGCAGGCCCAGGGGACTGAAGCTTTCTTT. This encodes CASSLQAQGTEAFF. The genes are TRBV5-4 and TRBJ1-1, with D possibly matching TRBD1 (6 bases). Trimming pared 1 base from V and 5 bases from J, leaving 12 bases between. Germline V CDR1 and CDR2: SGHNT, YYREEE (reference sequence). The CDR3 has 14 amino acids.

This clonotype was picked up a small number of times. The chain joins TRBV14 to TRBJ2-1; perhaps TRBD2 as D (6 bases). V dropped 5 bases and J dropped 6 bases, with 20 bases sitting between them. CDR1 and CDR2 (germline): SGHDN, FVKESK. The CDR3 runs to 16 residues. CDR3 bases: TGTGCCAGCAGCACGAGGCGGGGCCGCGACGCCAATGAGCAGTTCTTC. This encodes CASSTRRGRDANEQFF.

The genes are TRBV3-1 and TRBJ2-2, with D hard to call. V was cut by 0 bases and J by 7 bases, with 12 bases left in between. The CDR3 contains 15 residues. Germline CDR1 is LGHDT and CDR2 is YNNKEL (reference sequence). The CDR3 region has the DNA TGTGCCAGCAGCCAAGATCAAACTCTTCTCGGGGAGCTGTTTTTT. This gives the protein CASSQDQTLLGELFF.

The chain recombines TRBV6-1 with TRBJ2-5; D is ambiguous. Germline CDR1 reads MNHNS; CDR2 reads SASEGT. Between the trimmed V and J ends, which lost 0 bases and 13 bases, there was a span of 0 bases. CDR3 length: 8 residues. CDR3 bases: TGTGCCAGCAGTGAAGCGTACTTC. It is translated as CASSEAYF.

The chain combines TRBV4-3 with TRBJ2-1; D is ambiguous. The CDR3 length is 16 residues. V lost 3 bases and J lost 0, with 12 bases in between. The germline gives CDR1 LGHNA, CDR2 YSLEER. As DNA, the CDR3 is TGCGCCAGCAGCCAGGGTACTGCGAGCTCCTACAATGAGCAGTTCTTC. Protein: CASSQGTASSYNEQFF.

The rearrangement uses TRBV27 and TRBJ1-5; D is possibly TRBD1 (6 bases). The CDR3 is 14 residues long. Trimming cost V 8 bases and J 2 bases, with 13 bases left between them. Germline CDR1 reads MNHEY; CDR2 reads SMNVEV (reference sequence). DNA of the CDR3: TGTGCCAGCGCCCGACAGGAACGCAATCAGCCCCAGCATTTT. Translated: CASARQERNQPQHF.

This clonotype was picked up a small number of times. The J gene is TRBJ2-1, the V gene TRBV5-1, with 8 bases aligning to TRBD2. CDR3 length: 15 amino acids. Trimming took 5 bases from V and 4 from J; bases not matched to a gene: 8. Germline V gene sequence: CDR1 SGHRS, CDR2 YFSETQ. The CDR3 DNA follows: TGCGCCAGCAGTTCCGGGACTAGTGTGTACAATGAGCAGTTCTTC. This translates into CASSSGTSVYNEQFF.

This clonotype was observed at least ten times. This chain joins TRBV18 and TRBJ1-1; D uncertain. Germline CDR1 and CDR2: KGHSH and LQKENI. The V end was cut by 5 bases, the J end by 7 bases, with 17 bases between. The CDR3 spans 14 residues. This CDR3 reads CASSTSDGSREAFF. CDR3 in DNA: TGTGCCAGCTCAACCTCGGACGGTTCCCGTGAAGCTTTCTTT.

In DNA form, the CDR3 reads TGCGCCAGCAGCTTGTTGGAGTCTATGAGTGGCTACACCTTC. Translating it yields CASSLLESMSGYTF. The chain links TRBV5-1 to TRBJ1-2, with D unresolved. V lost 1 base and J lost 7, with 14 bases in between. This CDR3 is 14 amino acids long. Per the germline V gene, CDR1 is SGHRS and CDR2 is YFSETQ.

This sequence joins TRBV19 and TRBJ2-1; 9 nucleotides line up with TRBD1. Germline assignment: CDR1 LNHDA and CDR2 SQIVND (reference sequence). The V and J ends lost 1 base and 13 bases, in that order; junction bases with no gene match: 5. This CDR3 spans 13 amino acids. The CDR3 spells CASSIARGQGQFF. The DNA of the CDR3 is TGTGCCAGTAGTATAGCCCGGGGACAGGGACAGTTCTTC.

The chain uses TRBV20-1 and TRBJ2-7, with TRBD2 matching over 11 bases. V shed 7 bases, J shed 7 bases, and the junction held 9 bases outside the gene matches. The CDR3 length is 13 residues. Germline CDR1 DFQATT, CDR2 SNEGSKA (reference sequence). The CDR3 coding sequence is TGCAGTGTCGGGACTAGCGGTTCCAGGGAGCAGTACTTC. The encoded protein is CSVGTSGSREQYF.

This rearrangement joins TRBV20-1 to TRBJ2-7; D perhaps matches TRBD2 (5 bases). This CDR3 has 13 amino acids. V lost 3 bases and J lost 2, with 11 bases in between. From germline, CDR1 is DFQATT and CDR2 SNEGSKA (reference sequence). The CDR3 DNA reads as TGCAGTGCTAGTGATGGACTGACCTACGAGCAGTACTTC. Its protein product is CSASDGLTYEQYF.

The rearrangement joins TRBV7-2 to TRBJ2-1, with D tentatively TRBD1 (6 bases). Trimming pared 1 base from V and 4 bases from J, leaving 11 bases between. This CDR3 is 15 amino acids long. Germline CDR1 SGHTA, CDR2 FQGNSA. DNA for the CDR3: TGTGCCAGCAGCTTAGAATCCCAGGGGTACAATGAGCAGTTCTTC. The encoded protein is CASSLESQGYNEQFF.

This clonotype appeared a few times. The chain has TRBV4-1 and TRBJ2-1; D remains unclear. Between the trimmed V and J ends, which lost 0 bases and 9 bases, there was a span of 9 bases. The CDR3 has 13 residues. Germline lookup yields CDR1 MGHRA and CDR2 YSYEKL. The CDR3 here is CASSQDLWVEQFF. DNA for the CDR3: TGCGCCAGCAGCCAAGACCTCTGGGTTGAGCAGTTCTTC.

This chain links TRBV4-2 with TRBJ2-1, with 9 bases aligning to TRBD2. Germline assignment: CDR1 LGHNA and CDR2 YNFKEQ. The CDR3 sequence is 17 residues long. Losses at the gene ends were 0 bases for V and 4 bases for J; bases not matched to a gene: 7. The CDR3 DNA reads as TGTGCCAGCAGCCAAGAAAAAGCGGGGGGATTTTACAATGAGCAGTTCTTC. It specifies CASSQEKAGGFYNEQFF.

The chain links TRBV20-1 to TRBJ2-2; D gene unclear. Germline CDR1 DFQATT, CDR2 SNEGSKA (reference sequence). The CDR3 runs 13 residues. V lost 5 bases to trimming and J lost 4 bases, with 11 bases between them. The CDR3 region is CSADPGSTGELFF. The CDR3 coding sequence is TGCAGTGCTGACCCCGGAAGCACCGGGGAGCTGTTTTTT.

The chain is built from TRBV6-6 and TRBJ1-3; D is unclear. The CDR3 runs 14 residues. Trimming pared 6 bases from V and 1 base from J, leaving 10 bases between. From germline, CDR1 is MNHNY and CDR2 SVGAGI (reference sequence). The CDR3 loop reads CASSEDGSGNTIYF. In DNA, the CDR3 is TGTGCCAGCAGCGAGGACGGATCTGGAAACACCATATATTTT.

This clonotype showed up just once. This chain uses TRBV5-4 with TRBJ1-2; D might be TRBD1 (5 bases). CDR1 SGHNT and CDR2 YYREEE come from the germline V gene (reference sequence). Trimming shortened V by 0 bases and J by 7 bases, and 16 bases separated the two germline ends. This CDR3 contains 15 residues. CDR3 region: CASSLDLTAPGGYTF. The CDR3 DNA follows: TGTGCCAGCAGCTTGGATCTGACAGCCCCCGGTGGCTACACCTTC.

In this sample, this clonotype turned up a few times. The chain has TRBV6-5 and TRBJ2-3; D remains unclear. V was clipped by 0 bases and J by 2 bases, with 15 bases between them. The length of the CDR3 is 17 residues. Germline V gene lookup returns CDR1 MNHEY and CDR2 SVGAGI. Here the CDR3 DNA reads TGTGCCAGCAGTTACTCGTTTCAGTGGCACCCCACAGATACGCAGTATTTT. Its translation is CASSYSFQWHPTDTQYF.

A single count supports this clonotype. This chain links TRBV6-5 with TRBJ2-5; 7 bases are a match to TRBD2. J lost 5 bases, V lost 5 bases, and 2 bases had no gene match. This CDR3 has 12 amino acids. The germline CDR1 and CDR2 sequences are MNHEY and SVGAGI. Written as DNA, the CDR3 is TGTGCCAGCAGTATGGGGGGGGAGACCCAGTACTTC. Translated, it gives CASSMGGETQYF.